Below, 32 T cell receptor beta chains from the same sample are listed, as sequenced in a study of T cell responses to AZD1222 COVID-19 vaccine. Sequencing used immunoSEQ multiplex PCR; TCRdb keeps in-frame clones, though not all of them. The table lists 130,000 to 150,000 clones, 85% to 90% of them singletons. The sequencing used peripheral blood, collected 28 days after the second AZD1222 dose. The origin of the receptors is an adult who received the AZD1222 COVID-19 vaccine.

This chain uses TRBV27 with TRBJ1-6, with D uncertain. The CDR3 consists of 16 residues. V lost 6 bases, J lost 7 bases, and 19 bases lay in between. Germline CDR1 MNHEY, CDR2 SMNVEV (reference sequence). The CDR3 bases are TGTGCCAGCAGCGAGCGTAACAGTAGTTGGAATTCACCCCTCCACTTT. Its protein is CASSERNSSWNSPLHF.

This chain joins TRBV3-1 (or the pseudogene TRBV3-2) and TRBJ2-5; 13 bases line up with TRBD2. Trimming took 5 bases from V and 5 from J; bases not matched to a gene: 2. Germline V gives CDR1 LGHDT, CDR2 YNNKEL (reference sequence). This CDR3 is 14 amino acids long. CDR3 nucleotide sequence: TGTGCCAGCAGCGCACTAGCGGGAGGGGAGACCCAGTACTTC. It encodes CASSALAGGETQYF.

The chain links TRBV15 to TRBJ2-3; TRBD2 agrees at 9 bases. V shed 1 base, J shed 2 bases, and the junction held 4 bases outside the gene matches. The CDR3 covers 16 residues. The V gene's germline CDR1 is LNHNV and CDR2 YYDKDF (reference sequence). Here the CDR3 reads CATSRVLAGNTDTQYF. CDR3 bases: TGTGCCACCAGCAGAGTCCTAGCGGGGAACACAGATACGCAGTATTTT.

J is TRBJ1-3 and V is TRBV28, with 8 bases aligning to TRBD1. The CDR3 runs to 15 residues. Germline CDR1 MDHEN, CDR2 SYDVKM. The J segment lost 4 bases and the V segment lost 6 bases, leaving 8 bases of the junction unmatched. The CDR3 sequence is CASRPPGGGGNTIYF. The DNA for the CDR3 is TGTGCCAGCAGACCCCCAGGGGGCGGGGGAAACACCATATATTTT.

This clone appeared once. The rearrangement joins TRBV6-5 to TRBJ2-7, with D tentatively TRBD1 (5 bases). From germline, CDR1 is MNHEY and CDR2 SVGAGI. There are 14 residues in the CDR3. Trimming pared 4 bases from V and 4 bases from J, leaving 14 bases between. In DNA, the CDR3 is TGTGCCAGCAGTTCAAGGCAGGGTTGGTACGAGCAGTACTTC. Protein product: CASSSRQGWYEQYF.

The rearrangement uses TRBV18 and TRBJ1-6; D unclear. This CDR3 is built from 14 residues. The V end was cut by 2 bases, the J end by 6 bases, with 8 bases between. Germline-derived CDR1 and CDR2 are KGHSH and LQKENI. CDR3 loop: CASSPEHINSPLHF. In DNA form, the CDR3 reads TGTGCCAGCTCACCAGAACATATTAATTCACCCCTCCACTTT.

The chain is built from TRBV9 and TRBJ2-5; 9 positions agree with TRBD2. The germline CDR1 and CDR2 sequences are SGDLS and YYNGEE. V gave up 7 bases and J gave up 5 bases; unmatched junction bases: 12. This CDR3 has 15 residues. The CDR3 protein is CASDRSGGPEETQYF. In nucleotides, the CDR3 is TGTGCCAGCGACCGAAGCGGGGGGCCCGAGGAGACCCAGTACTTC.

The chain employs TRBV21-1 and TRBJ2-6; the table's D call, TRBD1, has no DNA check behind it. TRBV21-1 is deemed a pseudogene. This CDR3 spans 16 amino acids. The CDR3 DNA is TGTGCCAGGAACAGGGACCCTGCCTCTGGGGCCAACGTCCTGACTTTC. This translates into CARNRDPASGANVLTF.

This rearrangement joins TRBV9 to TRBJ2-7; 7 positions agree with TRBD1. Germline V gives CDR1 SGDLS, CDR2 YYNGEE. The V segment lost 4 bases and the J segment 7 bases; nucleotides outside the gene matches: 17. This CDR3 region has 16 residues. Written as DNA, the CDR3 is TGTGCCAGCAGCTTCCTTGGGACAGCGTCCTACGTTGAGCAGTACTTC. Its translation: CASSFLGTASYVEQYF.

Worth noting for this clone: One end of the junction is discordant with germline, which a read error may explain. The sample has other DNA sequences that encode this CDR3 too. V and J are TRBV2 and TRBJ2-3, with a possible D match to TRBD2 (6 bases). Germline V CDR1 and CDR2: SNHLY, FYNNEI. The CDR3 totals 17 residues. The DNA of the CDR3 is TGTGCCAGCAGTGAAGAACAAAACGGGGACTTCACAGATACACAGTATTTT. Amino acids: CASSEEQNGDFTDTQYF.

This clone has only a few counts. V usage is TRBV14 and J usage is TRBJ1-1; no clear D gene. The V gene's germline CDR1 is SGHDN and CDR2 FVKESK. CDR3 size: 17 residues. V dropped 1 base and J dropped 1 base, with 16 bases sitting between them. The CDR3 reads CASSQGLLPGKNTEAFF. CDR3 coding DNA: TGTGCCAGCAGCCAAGGACTTCTCCCAGGCAAGAACACTGAAGCTTTCTTT.

The V and J genes are TRBV5-1 and TRBJ2-5; possibly TRBD1 for D (6 bases). CDR3 length: 14 residues. Germline V CDR1 and CDR2: SGHRS, YFSETQ. V was shortened by 4 bases and J by 1 base, with 11 bases between the two germline ends. In DNA form, the CDR3 reads TGCGCCAGCAGCGCCTTGGACAGCCAAGAGACCCAGTACTTC. Protein sequence: CASSALDSQETQYF.

The V call is TRBV6-5, the J call TRBJ2-7; D remains unclear. The CDR3 runs to 13 residues. The germline V gene has CDR1 MNHEY and CDR2 SVGAGI. V shed 11 bases and J shed 6 bases, with 20 bases lying between them. CDR3 loop: CASQWLGLGEQYF. CDR3 nucleotide sequence: TGTGCCTCCCAATGGCTAGGCCTCGGCGAGCAGTACTTC.

The V call is TRBV9, the J call TRBJ1-1; D is undetermined. Trimming left V 3 bases short and J 4 bases short, with 10 bases between. Looked up from germline, CDR1 is SGDLS and CDR2 is YYNGEE. The CDR3 is 13 residues long. CDR3 loop: CASSESMSTEAFF. The CDR3 nucleotides read TGTGCCAGCAGCGAAAGTATGTCCACTGAAGCTTTCTTT. Full variable domain (outside the CDR3, taken from reference TRBV9 and TRBJ1-1): DSGVTQTPKHLITATGQRVTLRCSPRSGDLSVYWYQQSLDQGLQFLIQYYNGEERAKGNILERFSAQQFPDLHSELNLSSLELGDSALYFCASSESMSTEAFFGQGTRLTVV.

The genes are TRBV28 and TRBJ1-1; no definite D call. V was shortened by 10 bases and J by 3 bases, with 18 bases between the two germline ends. The CDR3 covers 14 residues. Looked up from germline, CDR1 is MDHEN and CDR2 is SYDVKM. The DNA for the CDR3 is TGTGCCACCTCTAGTACGGGGTCTGACACTGAAGCTTTCTTT. Protein product: CATSSTGSDTEAFF.

The chain is built from TRBV28 and TRBJ1-5; no firm D call. Germline-derived CDR1 and CDR2 are MDHEN and SYDVKM. Trimming stripped 6 bases from V and 3 bases from J, with 15 bases between. There are 15 residues in the CDR3. CDR3: CASRPGGGFNQPQHF. The CDR3 DNA is TGTGCCAGCAGGCCCGGAGGAGGTTTCAATCAGCCCCAGCATTTT.

This clone has just one count. The chain combines TRBV9 with TRBJ2-1, with 9 bases that match TRBD2. CDR1 is SGDLS, CDR2 YYNGEE, per germline. The CDR3 has 17 residues. J gave up 2 bases and V 0 bases, and 6 bases lay outside the gene matches. The CDR3 protein is CASSVVVLAGAYNEQFF. DNA for the CDR3: TGTGCCAGCAGCGTAGTCGTATTAGCGGGAGCCTACAATGAGCAGTTCTTC.

The V call is TRBV28, the J call TRBJ1-5; maybe TRBD1 (6 bases). V dropped 7 bases and J dropped 4 bases, with 17 bases sitting between them. CDR1 is MDHEN and CDR2 is SYDVKM in the germline V gene. The CDR3 is 15 residues long. DNA for the CDR3: TGTGCCAGCACCATCAGGGGAGGGGAGAATCAGCCCCAGCATTTT. Its protein product is CASTIRGGENQPQHF.

The rearrangement uses TRBV15 and TRBJ1-6, with TRBD1 as a possible D gene (6 bases). The V end was cut by 3 bases, the J end by 8 bases, with 14 bases between. CDR3 length: 15 amino acids. CDR1 and CDR2 from the germline V gene are LNHNV and YYDKDF (reference sequence). Here the CDR3 reads CATSREQGGDSPLHF. The CDR3 nucleotides are TGTGCCACCAGCAGGGAACAGGGAGGGGATTCACCCCTCCACTTT.

The chain recombines TRBV28 with TRBJ1-6, with 7 bases aligning to TRBD1. CDR3 length equals 17 residues. Germline CDR1 MDHEN, CDR2 SYDVKM. Trimming removed 10 bases from V and 0 bases from J; junction bases left unmatched: 12. The CDR3 DNA is TGTGCCACCCTCCCCAGCAGGGGGAGCTCCTATAATTCACCCCTCCACTTT. It is translated as CATLPSRGSSYNSPLHF.

The V call is TRBV14, the J call TRBJ2-3; 7 bases agree with TRBD2. This CDR3 is built from 15 residues. J was trimmed by 5 bases and V by 1 base; bases with no gene match: 6. The germline V gene encodes CDR1 SGHDN and CDR2 FVKESK. CDR3 sequence reads: CASSQGLAVRDTQYF. Here the CDR3 DNA reads TGTGCCAGCAGCCAAGGACTAGCCGTTAGAGATACGCAGTATTTT.

The chain uses TRBV5-1 and TRBJ2-3; 12 bases align to TRBD2. The trim removed 5 bases at V and 6 bases at J, leaving 7 bases unmatched. The germline V gene encodes CDR1 SGHRS and CDR2 YFSETQ. CDR3 length: 15 residues. CDR3: CASSPGLAGTDTQYF. Written as DNA, the CDR3 is TGCGCCAGCAGTCCAGGACTAGCGGGAACCGATACGCAGTATTTT. Looking up the rest from reference TRBV5-1 and TRBJ2-3 gives the full variable domain: KAGVTQTPRYLIKTRGQQVTLSCSPISGHRSVSWYQQTPGQGLQFLFEYFSETQRNKGNFPGRFSGRQFSNSRSEMNVSTLELGDSALYLCASSPGLAGTDTQYFGPGTRLTVL.

This chain uses TRBV2 with TRBJ1-5; 7 bases map to TRBD1. CDR1 and CDR2 from the germline V gene are SNHLY and FYNNEI. CDR3 size: 14 residues. J was trimmed by 4 bases and V by 4 bases; bases with no gene match: 4. The CDR3 nucleotides are TGTGCCAGCAGTGGGACAGGCGGGAATCAGCCCCAGCATTTT. Its protein is CASSGTGGNQPQHF.

This clone was recorded once. This chain links TRBV15 with TRBJ2-1, with D possibly matching TRBD2 (5 bases). Germline lookup yields CDR1 LNHNV and CDR2 YYDKDF (reference sequence). The CDR3 sequence is 13 residues long. The V end was cut by 5 bases, the J end by 8 bases, with 13 bases between. CDR3 in amino acids: CATSGESLYEQFF. The CDR3 coding sequence is TGTGCCACCAGCGGGGAGAGCCTGTATGAGCAGTTCTTC.

This clone has just a few counts. The chain has TRBV25-1 and TRBJ2-7; TRBD2 agrees at 11 bases. Per the germline V gene, CDR1 is MGHDK and CDR2 is SYGVNS. The CDR3 length is 13 residues. V dropped 7 bases and J dropped 5; count of bases not matched to a gene: 4. CDR3 loop: CASTFSGRDEQYF. Here the CDR3 DNA reads TGTGCCAGCACCTTTAGCGGGAGGGACGAGCAGTACTTC.

This chain joins TRBV15 and TRBJ2-2; 8 positions agree with TRBD2. The CDR3 is 17 amino acids. J gave up 4 bases and V 0 bases, and 7 bases lay outside the gene matches. Per the germline V gene, CDR1 is LNHNV and CDR2 is YYDKDF (reference sequence). The CDR3 DNA follows: TGTGCCACCAGCAGAGATTTGGGGACTAGTACCACCGGGGAGCTGTTTTTT. Amino acid sequence: CATSRDLGTSTTGELFF.

Of note for this clone: The sample contains more than one DNA sequence encoding this CDR3. The chain combines TRBV12-3 or TRBV12-4 with TRBJ1-2; D remains unclear. There are 13 residues in the CDR3. V was clipped by 0 bases and J by 8 bases, with 10 bases between them. The CDR3 reads CASSLARAGGYTF. In DNA form, the CDR3 reads TGTGCCAGCAGTTTAGCGCGGGCGGGAGGCTACACCTTC.

The rearrangement joins TRBV12-3 or TRBV12-4 to TRBJ2-7; D uncertain. The CDR3 is made up of 13 amino acids. Trimming removed 1 base from V and 3 bases from J, with 7 bases in between. CDR3 DNA sequence: TGTGCCAGCAGTTTAGGGCAGATCTACGAGCAGTACTTC. This translates into CASSLGQIYEQYF.

This clone came up a few times. This chain uses TRBV7-9 with TRBJ2-7; 11 nucleotides line up with TRBD2. Trimming at V came to 6 bases and at J to 1 base, leaving 5 bases not matched to a gene. Germline CDR1 is SEHNR and CDR2 is FQNEAQ (reference sequence). The CDR3 is 15 amino acids. CDR3 amino acids: CASRATSGSSYEQYF. CDR3 bases: TGTGCCAGCAGAGCTACTAGCGGGAGTTCCTACGAGCAGTACTTC.

The CDR3 loop is CASSRDSRFSPLHF. In DNA, the CDR3 is TGTGCCAGCAGTCGGGACAGTAGATTTTCACCCCTCCACTTT. The chain carries TRBV27 and TRBJ1-6; TRBD1 matches at 7 bases. From germline, CDR1 is MNHEY and CDR2 SMNVEV (reference sequence). The CDR3 is 14 residues long. The J segment lost 9 bases and the V segment lost 5 bases, leaving 7 bases of the junction unmatched.

This sequence joins TRBV5-4 and TRBJ1-3; 8 bases align to TRBD1. The V gene end was trimmed by 4 bases and the J gene end by 7 bases; junction bases not matched to a gene: 13. The CDR3 covers 16 residues. The germline V gene has CDR1 SGHNT and CDR2 YYREEE (reference sequence). The CDR3 spells CASSPAPTGVDNTIYF. CDR3 sequence (DNA): TGTGCCAGCAGCCCCGCCCCGACAGGGGTGGATAACACCATATATTTT.

The chain joins TRBV6-5 to TRBJ1-5; D might be TRBD1 (5 bases). CDR1 and CDR2 (germline): MNHEY, SVGAGI. The CDR3 covers 13 residues. The V and J ends lost 7 bases and 4 bases respectively, with 11 bases between them. CDR3: CASKGRENQPQHF. As DNA, the CDR3 is TGTGCCAGCAAGGGGAGGGAGAATCAGCCCCAGCATTTT.